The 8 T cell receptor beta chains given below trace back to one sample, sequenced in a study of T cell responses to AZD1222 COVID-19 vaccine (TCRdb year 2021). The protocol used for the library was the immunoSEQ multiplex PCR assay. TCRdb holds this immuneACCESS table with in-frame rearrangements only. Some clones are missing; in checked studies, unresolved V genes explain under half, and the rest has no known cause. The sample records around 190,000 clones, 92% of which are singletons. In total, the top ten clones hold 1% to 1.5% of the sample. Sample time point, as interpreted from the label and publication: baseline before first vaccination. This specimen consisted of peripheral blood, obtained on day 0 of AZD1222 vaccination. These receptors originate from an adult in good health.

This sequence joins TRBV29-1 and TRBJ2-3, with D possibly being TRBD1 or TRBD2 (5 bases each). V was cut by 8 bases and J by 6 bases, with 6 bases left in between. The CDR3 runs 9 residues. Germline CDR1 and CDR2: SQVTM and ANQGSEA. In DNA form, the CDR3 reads TGCAGCTGGGGGGATACGCAGTATTTT. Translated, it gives CSWGDTQYF.

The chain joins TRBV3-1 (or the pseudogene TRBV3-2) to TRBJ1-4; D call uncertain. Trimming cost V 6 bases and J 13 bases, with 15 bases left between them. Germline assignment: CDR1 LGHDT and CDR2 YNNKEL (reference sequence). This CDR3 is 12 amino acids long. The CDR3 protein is CASRQPGGSLFF. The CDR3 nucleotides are TGTGCCAGCAGACAGCCCGGAGGCTCACTGTTTTTT.

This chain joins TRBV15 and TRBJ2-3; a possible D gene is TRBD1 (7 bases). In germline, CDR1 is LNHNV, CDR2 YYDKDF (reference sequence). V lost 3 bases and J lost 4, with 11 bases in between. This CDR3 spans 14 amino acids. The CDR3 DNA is TGTGCCACCAGCAGGGAGGGGGCCTCAGATACGCAGTATTTT. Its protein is CATSREGASDTQYF.

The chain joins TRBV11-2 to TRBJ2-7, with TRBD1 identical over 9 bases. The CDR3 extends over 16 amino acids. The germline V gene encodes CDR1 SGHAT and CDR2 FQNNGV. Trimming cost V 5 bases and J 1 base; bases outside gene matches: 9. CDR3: CASSPAGTGSSYEQYF. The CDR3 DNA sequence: TGTGCCAGCAGCCCCGCCGGGACAGGGAGTTCCTACGAGCAGTACTTC.

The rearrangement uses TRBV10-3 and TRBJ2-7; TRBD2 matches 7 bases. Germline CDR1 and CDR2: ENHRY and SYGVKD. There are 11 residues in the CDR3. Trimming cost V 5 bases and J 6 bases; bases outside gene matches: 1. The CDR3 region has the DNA TGTGCCATCAGTCCGGGAGGCGAGCAGTACTTC. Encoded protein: CAISPGGEQYF.

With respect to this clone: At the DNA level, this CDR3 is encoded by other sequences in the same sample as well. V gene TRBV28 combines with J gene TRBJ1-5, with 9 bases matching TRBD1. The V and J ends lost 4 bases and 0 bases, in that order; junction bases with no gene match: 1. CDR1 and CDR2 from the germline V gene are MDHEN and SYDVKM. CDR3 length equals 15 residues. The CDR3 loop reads CASSSGQGSNQPQHF. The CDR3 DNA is TGTGCCAGCAGTTCGGGACAGGGTAGCAATCAGCCCCAGCATTTT.

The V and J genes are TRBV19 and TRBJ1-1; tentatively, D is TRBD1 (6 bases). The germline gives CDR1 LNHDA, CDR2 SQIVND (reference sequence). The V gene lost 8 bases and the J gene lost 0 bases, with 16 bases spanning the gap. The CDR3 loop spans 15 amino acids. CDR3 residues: CASSPIRDMNTEAFF. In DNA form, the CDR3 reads TGTGCCAGTTCACCAATCCGGGACATGAACACTGAAGCTTTCTTT.

The CDR3 protein is CASSPGEGANYGYTF. The CDR3 coding sequence is TGTGCCAGCTCACCAGGAGAGGGGGCAAACTATGGCTACACCTTC. The chain is built from TRBV18 and TRBJ1-2; the match to TRBD1 covers 7 bases. The trim removed 2 bases at V and 2 bases at J, leaving 5 bases unmatched. Germline CDR1 and CDR2: KGHSH and LQKENI. The length of the CDR3 is 15 residues.